This T cell receptor beta chain was sequenced in a study of Ad26.COV2.S vaccination and SARS-CoV-2 variants. Profiling relied on immunoSEQ multiplex PCR, and the TCRdb table lists in-frame clones only, not all of them. The table includes 100,000 or so clones, around three quarters detected once. Turning to this clone: The antigen remains unidentified. The junction does not match germline at one end; this may be a read error.

Study outcomes and limitations: There was reportedly substantial breadth in spike-specific CD8+ and CD4+ T cell responses after vaccination. Analytic work on TCR breadth and depth might have understated the full extent of total T cell responses.

This clonotype was sampled from a human donor who had recovered from COVID-19. The source was peripheral blood, collected after recovery from COVID-19.

The CDR3 reads CSVDKDWGVGQVWNFF. The DNA of the CDR3 is TGCAGCGTTGACAAAGATTGGGGGGTGGGACAGGTCTGGAACTTTTTC. J is TRBJ1-2 and V is TRBV29-1; 8 nucleotides match TRBD1. From germline, CDR1 is SQVTM and CDR2 ANQGSEA. This CDR3 contains 16 residues.